This T cell receptor (beta chain) stems from a study of T cell repertoires in cytomegalovirus infection. Overall study: Well-studied HLA-B-restricted epitopes and recently identified HLA-C-restricted epitopes of CMV were both used in the study. Shared public TCR beta signatures pointed to both CMV infection and a matching HLA type. Study-level findings and limits: CMV carriers with the relevant HLA were identified by cumulative public TCR beta family frequency. Ex vivo responses were dominated by HLA-C-restricted CMV-specific TCR beta clonotypes.

TCRdb used MiXCR to reprocess the reads, holding one entry per CDR3 protein. Of about 770,000 distinct CDR3 sequences in the sample, almost 30% were seen once. Germline CDR1 reads DFQATT; CDR2 reads SNEGSKA (reference sequence). CDR3 length equals 18 residues. V gave up 0 bases and J gave up 6 bases, with 24 bases separating them. A remark on this clonotype: Its antigen is undetermined.

The sample consisted of cultured CD8+ T cells from PBMCs, taken from culture after CMV antigen stimulation. The V and J genes are TRBV20-1 and TRBJ2-1, with D perhaps given as TRBD1 or TRBD2 (6 bases each). This TCR derives from a human donor in good health (CMV status not recorded). Some clones in this sample may be carry-over from other donors' samples. The CDR3 DNA sequence: TGCAGTGCTAGAGAAAGGGTCCCGGGGGACAATCGCGGCAATGAGCAGTTCTTC. This encodes CSARERVPGDNRGNEQFF.